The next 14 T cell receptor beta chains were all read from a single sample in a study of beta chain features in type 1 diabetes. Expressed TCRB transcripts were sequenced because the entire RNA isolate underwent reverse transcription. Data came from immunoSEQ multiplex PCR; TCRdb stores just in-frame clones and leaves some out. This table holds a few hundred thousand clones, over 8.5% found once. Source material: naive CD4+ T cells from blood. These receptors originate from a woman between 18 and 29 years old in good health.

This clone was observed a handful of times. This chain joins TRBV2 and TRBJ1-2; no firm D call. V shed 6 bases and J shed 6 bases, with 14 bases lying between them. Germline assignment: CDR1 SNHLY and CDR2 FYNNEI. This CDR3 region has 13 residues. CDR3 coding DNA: TGTGCCAGCAGCCCCGGGAATTCCAATGGCTACACCTTC. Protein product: CASSPGNSNGYTF.

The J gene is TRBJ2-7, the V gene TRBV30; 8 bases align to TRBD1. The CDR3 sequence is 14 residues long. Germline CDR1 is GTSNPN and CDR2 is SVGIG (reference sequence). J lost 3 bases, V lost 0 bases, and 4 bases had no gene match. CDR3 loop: CAWSVLQGVYEQYF. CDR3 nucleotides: TGTGCCTGGAGTGTACTACAGGGGGTCTACGAGCAGTACTTC.

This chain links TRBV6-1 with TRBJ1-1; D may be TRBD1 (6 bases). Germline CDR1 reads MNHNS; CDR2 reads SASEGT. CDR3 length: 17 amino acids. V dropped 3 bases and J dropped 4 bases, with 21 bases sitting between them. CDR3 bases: TGTGCCAGCAGTGATTTGAGGGGGAAGGTTTTGGGCACTGAAGCTTTCTTT. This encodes CASSDLRGKVLGTEAFF.

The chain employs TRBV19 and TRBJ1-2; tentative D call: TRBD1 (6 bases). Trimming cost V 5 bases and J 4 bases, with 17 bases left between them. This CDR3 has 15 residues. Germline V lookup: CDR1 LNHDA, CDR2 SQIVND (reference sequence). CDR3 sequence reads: CASSSTRQDRYGYTF. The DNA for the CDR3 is TGTGCCAGTAGTTCGACTCGACAGGACCGCTATGGCTACACCTTC.

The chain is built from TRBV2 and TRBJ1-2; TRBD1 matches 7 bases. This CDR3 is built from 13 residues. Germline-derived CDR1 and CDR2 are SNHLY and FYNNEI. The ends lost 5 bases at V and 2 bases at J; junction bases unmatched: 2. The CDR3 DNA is TGTGCCAGCAGTCGGGACAGCAACTATGGCTACACCTTC. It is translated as CASSRDSNYGYTF. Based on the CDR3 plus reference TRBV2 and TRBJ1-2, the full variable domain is EPEVTQTPSHQVTQMGQEVILRCVPISNHLYFYWYRQILGQKVEFLVSFYNNEISEKSEIFDDQFSVERPDGSNFTLKIRSTKLEDSAMYFCASSRDSNYGYTFGSGTRLTVV.

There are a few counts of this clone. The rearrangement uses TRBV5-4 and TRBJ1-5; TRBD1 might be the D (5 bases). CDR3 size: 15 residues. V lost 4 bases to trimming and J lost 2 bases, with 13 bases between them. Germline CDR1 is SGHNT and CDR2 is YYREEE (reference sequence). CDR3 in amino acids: CASSSGGAGNQPQHF. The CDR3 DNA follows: TGTGCCAGCAGCAGCGGAGGGGCAGGCAATCAGCCCCAGCATTTT.

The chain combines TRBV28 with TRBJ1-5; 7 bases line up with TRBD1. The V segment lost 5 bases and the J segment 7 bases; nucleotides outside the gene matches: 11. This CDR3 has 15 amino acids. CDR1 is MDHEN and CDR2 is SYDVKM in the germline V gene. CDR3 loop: CASSVGQRANQPQHF. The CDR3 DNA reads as TGTGCCAGCAGTGTGGGACAGAGGGCGAACCAGCCCCAGCATTTT.

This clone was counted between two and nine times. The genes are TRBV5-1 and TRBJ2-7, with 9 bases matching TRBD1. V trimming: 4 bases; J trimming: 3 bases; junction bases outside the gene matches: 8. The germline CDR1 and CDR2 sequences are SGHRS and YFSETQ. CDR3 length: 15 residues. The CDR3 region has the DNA TGCGCCAGCAGCCTCACAGGGGGCGGCCTCTACGAGCAGTACTTC. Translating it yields CASSLTGGGLYEQYF. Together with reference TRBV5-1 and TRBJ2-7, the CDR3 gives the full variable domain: KAGVTQTPRYLIKTRGQQVTLSCSPISGHRSVSWYQQTPGQGLQFLFEYFSETQRNKGNFPGRFSGRQFSNSRSEMNVSTLELGDSALYLCASSLTGGGLYEQYFGPGTRLTVT.

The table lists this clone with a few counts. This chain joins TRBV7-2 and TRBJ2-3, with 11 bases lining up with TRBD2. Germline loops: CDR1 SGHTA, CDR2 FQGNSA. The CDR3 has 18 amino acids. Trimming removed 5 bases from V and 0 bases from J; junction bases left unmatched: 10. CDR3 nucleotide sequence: TGTGCCAGCAGCCTTATAGCGGGGGGGCATACTAGCACAGATACGCAGTATTTT. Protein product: CASSLIAGGHTSTDTQYF.

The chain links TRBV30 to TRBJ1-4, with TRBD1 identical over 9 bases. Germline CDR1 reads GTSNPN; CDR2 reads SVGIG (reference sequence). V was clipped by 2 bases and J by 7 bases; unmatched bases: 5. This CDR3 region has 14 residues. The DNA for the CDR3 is TGTGCCTGGAGTATTACAGGGGGCGGTGAAAAACTGTTTTTT. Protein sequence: CAWSITGGGEKLFF. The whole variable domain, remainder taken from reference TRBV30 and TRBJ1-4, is SQTIHQWPATLVQPVGSPLSLECTVEGTSNPNLYWYRQAAGRGLQLLFYSVGIGQISSEVPQNLSASRPQDRQFILSSKKLLLSDSGFYLCAWSITGGGEKLFFGSGTQLSVL.

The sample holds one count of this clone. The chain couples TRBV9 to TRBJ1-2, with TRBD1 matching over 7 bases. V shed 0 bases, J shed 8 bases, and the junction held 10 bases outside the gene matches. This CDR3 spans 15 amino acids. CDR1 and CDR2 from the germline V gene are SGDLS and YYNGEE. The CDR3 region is CASSVDIGGARGYTF. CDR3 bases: TGTGCCAGCAGCGTAGATATAGGGGGCGCGCGGGGCTACACCTTC. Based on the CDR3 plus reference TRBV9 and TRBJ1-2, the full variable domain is DSGVTQTPKHLITATGQRVTLRCSPRSGDLSVYWYQQSLDQGLQFLIQYYNGEERAKGNILERFSAQQFPDLHSELNLSSLELGDSALYFCASSVDIGGARGYTFGSGTRLTVV.

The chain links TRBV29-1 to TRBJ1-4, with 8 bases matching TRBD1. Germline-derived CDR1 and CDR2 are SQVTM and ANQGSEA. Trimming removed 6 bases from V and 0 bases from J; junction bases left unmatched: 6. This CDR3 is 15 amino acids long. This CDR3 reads CSVGTGSATNEKLFF. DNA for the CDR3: TGCAGCGTAGGGACAGGCTCTGCAACTAATGAAAAACTGTTTTTT.

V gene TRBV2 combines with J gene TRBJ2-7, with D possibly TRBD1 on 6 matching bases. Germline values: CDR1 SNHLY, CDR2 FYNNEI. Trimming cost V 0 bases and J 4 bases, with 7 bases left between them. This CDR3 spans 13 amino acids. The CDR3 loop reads CASSEARGYEQYF. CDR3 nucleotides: TGTGCCAGCAGTGAAGCCAGGGGTTACGAGCAGTACTTC.

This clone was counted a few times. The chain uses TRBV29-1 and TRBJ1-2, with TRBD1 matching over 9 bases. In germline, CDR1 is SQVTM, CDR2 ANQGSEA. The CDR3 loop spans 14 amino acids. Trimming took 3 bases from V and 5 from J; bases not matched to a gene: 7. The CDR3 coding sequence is TGCAGCGTTGAGATGGGACAGGGAGGGTATGGCTACACCTTC. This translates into CSVEMGQGGYGYTF.